This T cell receptor (beta chain) was identified in a study of T cell responses to AZD1222 COVID-19 vaccine. About the study: Pooling covered second doses at about 4 or about 12 weeks. The study's findings and limits: The number of AZD1222 recipients seropositive at baseline was only 6 or 7. At 160-218 and 743-854, vaccine-associated CD4 TCRs were dominant, and they spanned spike.

The V end lost 3 bases, the J end lost 6 bases, and 15 bases lay between the germline ends. Per germline, CDR1 ENHRY and CDR2 SYGVKD. The CDR3 loop spans 16 amino acids. Note on this clone: The target antigen is unknown.

The data were produced by immunoSEQ multiplex PCR, yet TCRdb's version contains in-frame clones alone and is incomplete. The data show around 120,000 clones, about 87% seen once. The chain uses TRBV10-3 and TRBJ1-6; D is possibly TRBD1 (6 bases). This specimen consisted of peripheral blood, obtained on day 0 of AZD1222 vaccination. This TCR was sampled from an adult in good health. The CDR3 DNA follows: TGTGCCATCAGTGACTCGCAGGGGCTCGGTAATTCACCCCTCCACTTT. Protein: CAISDSQGLGNSPLHF.